The TCR beta chain described here comes from a study of shared clonotypes between healthy human individuals. With 0 bases removed from V and 0 bases from J, the gap between germline ends came to 8 bases. This CDR3 region has 15 residues. The germline gives CDR1 SGHRS, CDR2 YFSETQ. Here immunoSEQ multiplex PCR was the method, and the copy in TCRdb shows in-frame clones only, minus some. The sample holds some 1.5 million clones, 95% to 99% seen once. Both subsets, CD45RA+ naive and CD45RA-negative memory, were split from the CD4+ cells. This chain uses TRBV5-1 with TRBJ2-3; unclear D gene. Sequenced: naive CD4+ T cells sorted from blood. Subset in this sample: CD45RA+ positively selected. This clonotype was obtained from a man in his thirties or forties in good health. The CDR3 is CASSLEGRSTDTQYF. The CDR3 nucleotides are TGCGCCAGCAGCTTGGAGGGCAGAAGCACAGATACGCAGTATTTT.